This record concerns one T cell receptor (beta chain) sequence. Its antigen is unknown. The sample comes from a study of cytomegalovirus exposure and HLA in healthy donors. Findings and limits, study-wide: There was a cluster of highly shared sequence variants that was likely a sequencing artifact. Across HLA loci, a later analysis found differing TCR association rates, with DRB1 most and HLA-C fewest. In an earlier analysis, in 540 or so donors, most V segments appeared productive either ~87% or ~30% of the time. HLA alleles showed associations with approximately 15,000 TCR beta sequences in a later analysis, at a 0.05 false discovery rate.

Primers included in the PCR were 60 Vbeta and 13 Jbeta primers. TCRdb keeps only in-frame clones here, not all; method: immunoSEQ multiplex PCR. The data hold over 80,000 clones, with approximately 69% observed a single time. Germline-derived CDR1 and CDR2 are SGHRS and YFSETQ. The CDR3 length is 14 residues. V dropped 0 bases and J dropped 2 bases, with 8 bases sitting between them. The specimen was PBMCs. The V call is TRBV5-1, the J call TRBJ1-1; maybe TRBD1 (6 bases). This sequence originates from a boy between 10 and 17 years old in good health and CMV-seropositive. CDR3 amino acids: CASSLAQGNTEAFF. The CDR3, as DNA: TGCGCCAGCAGCTTGGCACAGGGAAACACTGAAGCTTTCTTT.